The TCR beta chain under discussion was sequenced for a study of blood T cell repertoires in COVID-19. Only in-frame clones appear in the TCRdb table, and some are missing; sequencing was by immunoSEQ multiplex PCR. Among about 670,000 clones listed, about nine tenths were seen once. The CDR3 is 14 residues long. CDR1 and CDR2 (germline): ENHRY, SYGVKD. V lost 8 bases, J lost 2 bases, and 7 bases stayed unmatched. Material: peripheral blood. J is TRBJ1-1 and V is TRBV10-3; 8 bases fit TRBD1. The receptor was isolated from a young woman with acute or convalescent COVID-19. As DNA, the CDR3 is TGTGCCATCGGACGGACAGGGTTTAACACTGAAGCTTTCTTT. Translated, it gives CAIGRTGFNTEAFF.